This TCR beta chain appears in the sequencing data of a study of blood T cell repertoires in COVID-19. From germline, CDR1 is MDHEN and CDR2 SYDVKM. This CDR3 comprises 12 residues. Trimming shortened V by 7 bases and J by 8 bases, and 14 bases separated the two germline ends. The method was immunoSEQ multiplex PCR; TCRdb's version includes in-frame clones alone and lacks a portion of them. The sample has about 120,000 clones; about 88% are singletons. The V and J genes are TRBV28 and TRBJ1-2; a possible D gene is TRBD1 (5 bases). The sequence was obtained from a man in his 60s with COVID-19, enrolled during active disease. The sequenced sample consisted of peripheral blood. The CDR3 is CASNRSERGYTF. CDR3 sequence (DNA): TGTGCCAGCAACAGGAGCGAGAGGGGCTACACCTTC.